This T cell receptor (beta chain) comes out of a study of T cell responses to AZD1222 COVID-19 vaccine. General observations from the study: White British donors predominated, females outnumbered males, and clonal diversity was possibly underestimated. Increased Spike-specific TCR breadth and depth were observed after two AZD1222 doses. Baseline serostatus was positive in only five to seven AZD1222 recipients.

The table came from immunoSEQ multiplex PCR; TCRdb's copy has only in-frame clones and leaves some out. The table includes about 78,000 clones, about nine tenths detected once. A word on this clone: No antigen is known for it.

There are 13 residues in the CDR3. V dropped 8 bases and J dropped 6 bases, with 17 bases sitting between them. Germline assignment: CDR1 SNHLY and CDR2 FYNNEI. The sequencing used peripheral blood, collected 28 days after the second AZD1222 dose. The source of this sequence is an adult who received the AZD1222 COVID-19 vaccine. The rearrangement links TRBV2 to TRBJ2-7; no reliable D call. The CDR3 spells CASSPPGWREQYF. The CDR3 nucleotides are TGTGCCAGCTCCCCGCCCGGCTGGCGCGAGCAGTACTTC. The variable domain in full, completed from reference TRBV2 and TRBJ2-7, reads EPEVTQTPSHQVTQMGQEVILRCVPISNHLYFYWYRQILGQKVEFLVSFYNNEISEKSEIFDDQFSVERPDGSNFTLKIRSTKLEDSAMYFCASSPPGWREQYFGPGTRLTVT.